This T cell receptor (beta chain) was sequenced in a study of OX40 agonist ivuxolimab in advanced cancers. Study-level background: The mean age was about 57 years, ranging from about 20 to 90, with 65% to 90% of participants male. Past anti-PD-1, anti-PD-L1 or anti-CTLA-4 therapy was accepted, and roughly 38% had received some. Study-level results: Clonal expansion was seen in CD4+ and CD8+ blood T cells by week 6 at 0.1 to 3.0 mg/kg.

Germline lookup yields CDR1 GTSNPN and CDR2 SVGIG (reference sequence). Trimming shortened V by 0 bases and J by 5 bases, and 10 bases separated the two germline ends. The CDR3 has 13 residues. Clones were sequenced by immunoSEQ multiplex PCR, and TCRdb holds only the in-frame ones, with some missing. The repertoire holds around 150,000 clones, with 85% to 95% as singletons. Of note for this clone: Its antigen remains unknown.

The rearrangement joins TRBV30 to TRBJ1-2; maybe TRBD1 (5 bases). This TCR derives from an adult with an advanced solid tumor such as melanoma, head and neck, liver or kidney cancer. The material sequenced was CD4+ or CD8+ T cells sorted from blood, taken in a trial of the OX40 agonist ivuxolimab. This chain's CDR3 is CAWSVSGGYGYTF. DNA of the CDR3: TGTGCCTGGAGTGTTTCCGGGGGGTATGGCTACACCTTC.